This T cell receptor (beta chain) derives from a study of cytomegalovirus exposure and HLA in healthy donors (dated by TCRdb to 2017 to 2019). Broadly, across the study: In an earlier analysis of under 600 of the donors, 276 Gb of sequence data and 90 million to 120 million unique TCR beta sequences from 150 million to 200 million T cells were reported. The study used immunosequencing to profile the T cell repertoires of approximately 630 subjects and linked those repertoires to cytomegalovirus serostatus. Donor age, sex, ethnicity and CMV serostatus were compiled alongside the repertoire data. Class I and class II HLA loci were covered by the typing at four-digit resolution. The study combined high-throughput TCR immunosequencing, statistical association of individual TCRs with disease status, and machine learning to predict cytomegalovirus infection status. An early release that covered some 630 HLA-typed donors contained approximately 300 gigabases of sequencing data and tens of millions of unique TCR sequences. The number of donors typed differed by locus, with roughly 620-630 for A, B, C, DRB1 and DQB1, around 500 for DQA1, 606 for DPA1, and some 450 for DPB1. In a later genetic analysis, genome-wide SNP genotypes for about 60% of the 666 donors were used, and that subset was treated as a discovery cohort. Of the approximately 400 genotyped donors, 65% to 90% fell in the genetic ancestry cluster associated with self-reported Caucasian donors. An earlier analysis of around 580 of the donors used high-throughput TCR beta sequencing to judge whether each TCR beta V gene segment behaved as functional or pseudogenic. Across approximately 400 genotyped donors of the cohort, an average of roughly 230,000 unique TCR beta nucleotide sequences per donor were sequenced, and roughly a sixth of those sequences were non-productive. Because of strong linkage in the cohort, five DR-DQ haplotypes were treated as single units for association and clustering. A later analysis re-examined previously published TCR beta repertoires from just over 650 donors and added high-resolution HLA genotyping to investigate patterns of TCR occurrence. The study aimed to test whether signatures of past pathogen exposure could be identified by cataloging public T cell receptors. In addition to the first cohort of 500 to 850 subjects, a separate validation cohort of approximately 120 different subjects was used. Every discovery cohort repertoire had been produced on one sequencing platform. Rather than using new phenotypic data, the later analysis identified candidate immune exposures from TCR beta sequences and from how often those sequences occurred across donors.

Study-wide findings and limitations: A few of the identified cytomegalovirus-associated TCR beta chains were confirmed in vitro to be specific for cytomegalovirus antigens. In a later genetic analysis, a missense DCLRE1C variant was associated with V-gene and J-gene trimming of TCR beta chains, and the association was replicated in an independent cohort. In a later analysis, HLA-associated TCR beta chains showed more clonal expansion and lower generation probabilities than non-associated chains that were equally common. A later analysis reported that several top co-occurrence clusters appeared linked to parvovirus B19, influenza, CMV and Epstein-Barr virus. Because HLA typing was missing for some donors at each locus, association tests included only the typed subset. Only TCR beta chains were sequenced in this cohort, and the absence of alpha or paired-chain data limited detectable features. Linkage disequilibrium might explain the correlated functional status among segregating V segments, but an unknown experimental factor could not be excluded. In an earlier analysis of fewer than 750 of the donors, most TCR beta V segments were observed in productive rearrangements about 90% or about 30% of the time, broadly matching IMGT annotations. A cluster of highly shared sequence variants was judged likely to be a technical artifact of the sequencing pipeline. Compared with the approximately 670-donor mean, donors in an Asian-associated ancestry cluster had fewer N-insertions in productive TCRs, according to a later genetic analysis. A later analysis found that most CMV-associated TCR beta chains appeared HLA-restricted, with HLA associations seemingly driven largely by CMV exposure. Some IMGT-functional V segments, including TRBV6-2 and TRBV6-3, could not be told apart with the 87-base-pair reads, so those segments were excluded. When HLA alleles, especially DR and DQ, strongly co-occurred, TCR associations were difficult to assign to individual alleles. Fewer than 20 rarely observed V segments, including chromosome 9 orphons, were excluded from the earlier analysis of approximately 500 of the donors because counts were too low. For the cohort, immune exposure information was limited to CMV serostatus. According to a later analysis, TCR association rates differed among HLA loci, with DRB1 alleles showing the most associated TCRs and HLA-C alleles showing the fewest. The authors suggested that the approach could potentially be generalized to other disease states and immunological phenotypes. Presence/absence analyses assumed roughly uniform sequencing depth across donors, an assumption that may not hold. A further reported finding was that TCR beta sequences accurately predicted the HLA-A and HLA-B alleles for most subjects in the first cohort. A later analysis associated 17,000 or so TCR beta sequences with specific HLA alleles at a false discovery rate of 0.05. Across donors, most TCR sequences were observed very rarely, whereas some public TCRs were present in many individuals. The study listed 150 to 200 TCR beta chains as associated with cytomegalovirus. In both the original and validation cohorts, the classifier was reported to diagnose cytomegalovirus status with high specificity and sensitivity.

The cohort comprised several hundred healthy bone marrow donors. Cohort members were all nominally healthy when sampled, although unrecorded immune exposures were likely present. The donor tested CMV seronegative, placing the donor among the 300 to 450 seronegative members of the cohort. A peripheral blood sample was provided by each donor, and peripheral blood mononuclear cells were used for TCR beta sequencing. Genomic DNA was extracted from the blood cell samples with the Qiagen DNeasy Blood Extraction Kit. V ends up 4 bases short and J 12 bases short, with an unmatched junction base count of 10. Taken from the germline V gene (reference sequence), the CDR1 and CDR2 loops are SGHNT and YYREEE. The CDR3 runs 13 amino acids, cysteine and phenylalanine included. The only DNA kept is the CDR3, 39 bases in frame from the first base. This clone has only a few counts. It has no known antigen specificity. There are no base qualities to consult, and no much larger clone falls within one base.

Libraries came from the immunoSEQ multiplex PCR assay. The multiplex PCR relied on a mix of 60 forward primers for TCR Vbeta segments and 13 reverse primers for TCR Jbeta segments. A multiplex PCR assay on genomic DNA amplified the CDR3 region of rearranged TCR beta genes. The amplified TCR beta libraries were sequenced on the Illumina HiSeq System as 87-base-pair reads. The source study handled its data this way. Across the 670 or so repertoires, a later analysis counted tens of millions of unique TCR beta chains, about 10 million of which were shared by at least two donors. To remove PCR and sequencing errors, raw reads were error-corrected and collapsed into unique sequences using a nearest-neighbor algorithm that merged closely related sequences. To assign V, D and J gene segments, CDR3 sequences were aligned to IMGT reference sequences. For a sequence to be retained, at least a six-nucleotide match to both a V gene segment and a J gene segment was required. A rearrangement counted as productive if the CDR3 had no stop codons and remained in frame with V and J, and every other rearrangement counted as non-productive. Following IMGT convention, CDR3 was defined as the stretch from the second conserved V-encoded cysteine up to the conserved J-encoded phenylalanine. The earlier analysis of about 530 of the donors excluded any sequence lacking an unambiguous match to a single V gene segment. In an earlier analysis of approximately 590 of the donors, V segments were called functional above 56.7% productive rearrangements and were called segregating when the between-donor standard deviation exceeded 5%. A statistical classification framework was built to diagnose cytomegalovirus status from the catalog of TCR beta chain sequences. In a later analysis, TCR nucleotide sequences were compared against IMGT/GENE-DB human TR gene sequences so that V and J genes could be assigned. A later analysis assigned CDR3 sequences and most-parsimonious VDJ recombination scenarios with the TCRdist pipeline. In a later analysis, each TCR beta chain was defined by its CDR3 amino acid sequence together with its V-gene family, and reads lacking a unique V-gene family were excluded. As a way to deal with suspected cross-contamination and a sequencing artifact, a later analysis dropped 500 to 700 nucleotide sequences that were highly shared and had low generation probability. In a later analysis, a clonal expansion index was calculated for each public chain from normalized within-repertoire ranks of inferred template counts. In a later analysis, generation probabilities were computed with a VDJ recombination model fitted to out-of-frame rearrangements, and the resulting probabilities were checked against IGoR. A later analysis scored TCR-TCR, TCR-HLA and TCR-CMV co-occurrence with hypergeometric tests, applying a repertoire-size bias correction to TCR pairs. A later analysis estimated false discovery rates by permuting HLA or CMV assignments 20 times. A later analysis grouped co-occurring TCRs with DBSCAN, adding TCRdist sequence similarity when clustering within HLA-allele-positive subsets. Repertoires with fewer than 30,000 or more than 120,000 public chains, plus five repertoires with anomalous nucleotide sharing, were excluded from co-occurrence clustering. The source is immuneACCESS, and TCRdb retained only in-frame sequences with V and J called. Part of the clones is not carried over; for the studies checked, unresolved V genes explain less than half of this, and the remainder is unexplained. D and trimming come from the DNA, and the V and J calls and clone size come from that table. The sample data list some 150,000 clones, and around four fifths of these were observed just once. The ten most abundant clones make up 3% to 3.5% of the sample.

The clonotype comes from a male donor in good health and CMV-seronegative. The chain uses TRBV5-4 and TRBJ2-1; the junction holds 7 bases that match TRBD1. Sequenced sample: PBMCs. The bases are TGTGCCAGCAGCGGGGGACAGCAACTGGGGCAGTTCTTC. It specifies CASSGGQQLGQFF.